The following is a TCR beta chain sequence with its context. The CDR3 spans 15 residues. Germline V gene lookup returns CDR1 SGHRS and CDR2 YFSETQ. J lost 5 bases, V lost 3 bases, and 7 bases had no gene match. TCRdb reprocessed the 5' RACE reads via MiXCR and lists one record per CDR3 protein. The sample lists 350,000 to 450,000 distinct CDR3 sequences, 20% to 25% occurring once. The entry originates in a study of T-cell memory formation after mild COVID-19. This clonotype was obtained from an adult woman who had mild COVID-19 (a few samples of this study predate the infection). Cell type and time point are not known. Sequencing used PBMCs or a T cell subset sorted from them (not recorded which). J is TRBJ2-4 and V is TRBV5-1; 8 bases fit TRBD2. CDR3 in DNA: TGCGCCAGCAGCTCTCTCGGGGGGGGCCAAAACATTCAGTACTTC. Translating gives CASSSLGGGQNIQYF.